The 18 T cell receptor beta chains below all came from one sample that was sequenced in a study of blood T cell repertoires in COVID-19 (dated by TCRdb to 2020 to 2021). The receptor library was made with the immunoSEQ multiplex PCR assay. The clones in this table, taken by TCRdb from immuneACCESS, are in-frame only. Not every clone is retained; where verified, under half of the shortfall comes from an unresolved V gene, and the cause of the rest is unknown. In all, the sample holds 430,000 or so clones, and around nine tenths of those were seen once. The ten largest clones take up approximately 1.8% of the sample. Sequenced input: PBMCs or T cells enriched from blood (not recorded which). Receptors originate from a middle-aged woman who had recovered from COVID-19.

Written as DNA, the CDR3 is TGTGCCAGCAGCCAAAGGGGAGGGATTTTCTACGAGCAGTACTTC. Protein product: CASSQRGGIFYEQYF. This chain connects TRBV16 to TRBJ2-7, with TRBD2 matching over 7 bases. This CDR3 is 15 amino acids long. The ends lost 2 bases at V and 3 bases at J; junction bases unmatched: 7. Per germline, CDR1 KGHSY and CDR2 FQNENV.

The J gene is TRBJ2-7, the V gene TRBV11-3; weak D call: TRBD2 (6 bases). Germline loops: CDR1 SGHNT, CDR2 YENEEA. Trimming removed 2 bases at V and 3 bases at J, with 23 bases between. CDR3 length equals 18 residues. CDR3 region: CASSLLPPEWEANYEQYF. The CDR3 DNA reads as TGTGCCAGCAGCTTACTGCCCCCCGAGTGGGAGGCCAACTACGAGCAGTACTTC.

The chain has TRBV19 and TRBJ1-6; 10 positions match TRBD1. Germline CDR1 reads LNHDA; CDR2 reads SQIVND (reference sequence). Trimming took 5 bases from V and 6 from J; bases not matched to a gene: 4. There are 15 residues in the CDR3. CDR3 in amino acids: CASSSWDRGNSPLHF. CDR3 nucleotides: TGTGCCAGTAGTTCTTGGGACAGGGGTAATTCACCCCTCCACTTT. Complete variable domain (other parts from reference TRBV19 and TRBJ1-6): DGGITQSPKYLFRKEGQNVTLSCEQNLNHDAMYWYRQDPGQGLRLIYYSQIVNDFQKGDIAEGYSVSREKKESFPLTVTSAQKNPTAFYLCASSSWDRGNSPLHFGNGTRLTVT.

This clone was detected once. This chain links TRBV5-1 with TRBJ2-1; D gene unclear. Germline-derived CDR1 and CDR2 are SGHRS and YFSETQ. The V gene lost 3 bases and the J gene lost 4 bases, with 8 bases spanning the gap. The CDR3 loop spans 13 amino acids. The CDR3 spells CASSSRSYNEQFF. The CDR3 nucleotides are TGCGCCAGCAGCTCCCGGTCGTACAATGAGCAGTTCTTC. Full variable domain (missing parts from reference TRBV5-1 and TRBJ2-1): KAGVTQTPRYLIKTRGQQVTLSCSPISGHRSVSWYQQTPGQGLQFLFEYFSETQRNKGNFPGRFSGRQFSNSRSEMNVSTLELGDSALYLCASSSRSYNEQFFGPGTRLTVL.

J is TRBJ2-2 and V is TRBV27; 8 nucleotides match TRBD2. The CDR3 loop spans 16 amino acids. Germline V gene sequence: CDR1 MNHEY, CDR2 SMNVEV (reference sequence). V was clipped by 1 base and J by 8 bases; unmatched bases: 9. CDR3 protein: CASSLLQRERWGELFF. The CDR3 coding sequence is TGTGCCAGCAGTTTATTGCAGCGGGAGAGGTGGGGGGAGCTGTTTTTT.

CDR3 DNA: TGTGCCAGTAGTGTTCGGACTAGCGGGGAGACAGATACGCAGTATTTT. It codes for CASSVRTSGETDTQYF. The chain joins TRBV19 to TRBJ2-3; 12 nucleotides align to TRBD2. V lost 5 bases, J lost 3 bases, and 6 bases stayed unmatched. This CDR3 comprises 16 residues. CDR1 and CDR2 from the germline V gene are LNHDA and SQIVND (reference sequence).

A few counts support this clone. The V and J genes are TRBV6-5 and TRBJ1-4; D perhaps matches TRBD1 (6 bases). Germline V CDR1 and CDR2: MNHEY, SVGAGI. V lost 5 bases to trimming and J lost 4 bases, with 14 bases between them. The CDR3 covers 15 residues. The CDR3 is CASSLQGRGNEKLFF. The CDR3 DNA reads TGTGCCAGCAGTCTTCAGGGGCGCGGTAATGAAAAACTGTTTTTT.

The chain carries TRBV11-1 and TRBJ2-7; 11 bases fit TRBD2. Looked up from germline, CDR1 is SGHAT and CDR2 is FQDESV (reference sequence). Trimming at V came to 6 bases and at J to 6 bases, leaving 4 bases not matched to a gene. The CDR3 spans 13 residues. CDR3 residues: CASRKTSGIEQYF. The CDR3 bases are TGTGCCAGCAGGAAGACTAGCGGGATCGAGCAGTACTTC.

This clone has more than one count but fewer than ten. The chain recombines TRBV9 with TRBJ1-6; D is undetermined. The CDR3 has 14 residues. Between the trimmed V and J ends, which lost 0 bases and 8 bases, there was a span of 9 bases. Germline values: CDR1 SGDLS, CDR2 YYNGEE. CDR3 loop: CASSVEPPDSPLHF. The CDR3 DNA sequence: TGTGCCAGCAGCGTAGAGCCCCCGGATTCACCCCTCCACTTT.

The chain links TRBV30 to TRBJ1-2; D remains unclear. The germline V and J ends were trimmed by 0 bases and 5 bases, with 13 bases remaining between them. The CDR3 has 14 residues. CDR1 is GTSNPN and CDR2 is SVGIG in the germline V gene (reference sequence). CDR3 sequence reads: CAWSVSSRQYGYTF. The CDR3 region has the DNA TGTGCCTGGAGTGTATCGTCCCGTCAGTATGGCTACACCTTC.

The CDR3 sequence is CASTRFGGNEQFF. As DNA, the CDR3 is TGTGCCAGTACCCGATTCGGTGGTAATGAGCAGTTCTTC. The rearrangement joins TRBV19 to TRBJ2-1; D is undetermined. The V gene's germline CDR1 is LNHDA and CDR2 SQIVND (reference sequence). The CDR3 loop spans 13 amino acids. The V end was cut by 7 bases, the J end by 7 bases, with 14 bases between.

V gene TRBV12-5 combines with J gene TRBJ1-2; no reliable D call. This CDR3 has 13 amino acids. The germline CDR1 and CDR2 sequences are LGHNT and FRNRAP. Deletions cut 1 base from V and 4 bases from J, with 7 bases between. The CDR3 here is CASGLGRPYGYTF. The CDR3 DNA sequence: TGTGCTAGTGGTTTGGGCAGGCCCTATGGCTACACCTTC.

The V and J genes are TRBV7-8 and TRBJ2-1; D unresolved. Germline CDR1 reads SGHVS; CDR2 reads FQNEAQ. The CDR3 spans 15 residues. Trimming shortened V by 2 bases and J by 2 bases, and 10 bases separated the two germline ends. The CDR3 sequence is CASSLSSGTYNEQFF. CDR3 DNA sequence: TGTGCCAGCAGCTTATCGTCAGGAACCTACAATGAGCAGTTCTTC. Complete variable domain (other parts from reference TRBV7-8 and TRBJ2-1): GAGVSQSPRYKVAKRGQDVALRCDPISGHVSLFWYQQALGQGPEFLTYFQNEAQLDKSGLPSDRFFAERPEGSVSTLKIQRTQQEDSAVYLCASSLSSGTYNEQFFGPGTRLTVL.

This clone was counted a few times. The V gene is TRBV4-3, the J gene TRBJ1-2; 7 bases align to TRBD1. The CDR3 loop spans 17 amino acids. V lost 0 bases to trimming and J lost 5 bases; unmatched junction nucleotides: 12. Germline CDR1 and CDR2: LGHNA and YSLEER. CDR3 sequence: CASSQEFSGRGSYGYTF. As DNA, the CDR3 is TGCGCCAGCAGCCAAGAGTTTTCCGGCAGGGGGTCTTATGGCTACACCTTC.

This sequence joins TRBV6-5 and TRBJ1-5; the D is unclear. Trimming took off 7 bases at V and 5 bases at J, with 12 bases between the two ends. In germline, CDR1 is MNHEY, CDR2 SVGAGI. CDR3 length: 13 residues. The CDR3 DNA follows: TGTGCCAGCACGCGGTTTGGAGATCAGCCCCAGCATTTT. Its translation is CASTRFGDQPQHF.

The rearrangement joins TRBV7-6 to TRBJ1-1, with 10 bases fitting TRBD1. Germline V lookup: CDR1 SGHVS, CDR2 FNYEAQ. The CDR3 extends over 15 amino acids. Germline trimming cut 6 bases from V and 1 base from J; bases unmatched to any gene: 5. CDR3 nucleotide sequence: TGTGCCAGCAGAGCCCGGACAGGGGGGAACACTGAAGCTTTCTTT. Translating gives CASRARTGGNTEAFF.

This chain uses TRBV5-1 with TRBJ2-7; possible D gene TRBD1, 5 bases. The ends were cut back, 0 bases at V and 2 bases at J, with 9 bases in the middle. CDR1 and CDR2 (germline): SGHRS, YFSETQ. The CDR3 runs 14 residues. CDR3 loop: CASSLASGTYEQYF. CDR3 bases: TGCGCCAGCAGCTTGGCCTCAGGGACCTACGAGCAGTACTTC.

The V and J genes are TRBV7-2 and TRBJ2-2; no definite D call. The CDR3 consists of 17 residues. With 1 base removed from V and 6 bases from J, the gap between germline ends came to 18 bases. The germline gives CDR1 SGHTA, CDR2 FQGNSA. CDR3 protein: CASSLDENYLVAGELFF. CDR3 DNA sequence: TGTGCCAGCAGCTTAGACGAAAACTATCTGGTAGCCGGGGAGCTGTTTTTT.